This T cell receptor beta chain was sequenced for a study of OX40 agonist ivuxolimab in advanced cancers. Study-level findings and limits: At doses 0.1 to 3.0 mg/kg, CD4+ and CD8+ clones expanded. Expanded clones tended on average to be more numerous among CD8+ T cells than CD4+. Normalized T-cell clonal expansion was also low in some nonresponders.

Produced via immunoSEQ multiplex PCR; TCRdb's table is partial and in-frame only. The sample shows about 50,000 clones, around nine tenths of them seen only once. Germline assignment: CDR1 LNHNV and CDR2 YYDKDF (reference sequence). There are 17 residues in the CDR3. The germline V and J ends were trimmed by 0 bases and 0 bases, with 14 bases remaining between them. As to this clone: Its target is unknown.

The chain joins TRBV15 to TRBJ1-1; D gene ambiguous. The sequence was collected from an adult with an advanced solid tumor such as melanoma, head and neck, liver or kidney cancer. The sequencing here drew on CD4+ or CD8+ T cells sorted from blood, taken in a trial of the OX40 agonist ivuxolimab. CDR3 nucleotides: TGTGCCACCAGCAGAGATTCTTCAGGCTTCATGAACACTGAAGCTTTCTTT. It encodes CATSRDSSGFMNTEAFF.